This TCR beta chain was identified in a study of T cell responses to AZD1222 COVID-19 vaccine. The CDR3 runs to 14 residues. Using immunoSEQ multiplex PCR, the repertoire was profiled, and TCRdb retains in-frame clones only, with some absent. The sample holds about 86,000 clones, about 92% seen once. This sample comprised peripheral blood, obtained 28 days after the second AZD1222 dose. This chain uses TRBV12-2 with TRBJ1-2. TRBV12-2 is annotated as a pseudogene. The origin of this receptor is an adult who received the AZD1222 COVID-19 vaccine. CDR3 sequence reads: CASRLGSPHYGYTF. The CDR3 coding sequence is TGTGCAAGTCGCTTAGGAAGCCCGCACTATGGCTACACCTTC.